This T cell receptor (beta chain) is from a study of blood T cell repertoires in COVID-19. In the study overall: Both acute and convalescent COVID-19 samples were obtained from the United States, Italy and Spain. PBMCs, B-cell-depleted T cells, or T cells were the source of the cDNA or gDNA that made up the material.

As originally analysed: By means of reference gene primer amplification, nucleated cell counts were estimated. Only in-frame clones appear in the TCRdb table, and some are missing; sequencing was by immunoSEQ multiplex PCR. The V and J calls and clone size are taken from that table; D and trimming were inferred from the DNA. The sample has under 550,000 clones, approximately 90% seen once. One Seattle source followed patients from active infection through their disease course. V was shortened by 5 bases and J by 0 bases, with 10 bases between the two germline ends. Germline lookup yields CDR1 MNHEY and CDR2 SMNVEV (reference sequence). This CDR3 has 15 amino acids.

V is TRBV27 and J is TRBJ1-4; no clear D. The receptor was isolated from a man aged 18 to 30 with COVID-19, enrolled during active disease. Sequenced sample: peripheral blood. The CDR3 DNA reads TGTGCCAGCAGTCTGAGGAAAACAACTAATGAAAAACTGTTTTTT. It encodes CASSLRKTTNEKLFF.